These 27 T cell receptor beta chains were all obtained from the same sample, sequenced in a study of blood T cell repertoires in COVID-19. The protocol was immunoSEQ multiplex PCR, while the TCRdb copy is restricted to in-frame clones and leaves out a portion. The repertoire holds around 400,000 clones, 87% seen once, with about 2.3% in the top ten. What was sequenced was peripheral blood. Receptor source: an older woman with COVID-19, enrolled during active disease.

CDR3 DNA: TGTGCCAGCAGGGAAACCAGGGGAGCATCCTATAATTCACCCCTCCACTTT. This encodes CASRETRGASYNSPLHF. The rearrangement uses TRBV2 and TRBJ1-6; tentative D call: TRBD1 (6 bases). Trimming removed 6 bases at V and 1 base at J, with 16 bases between. Germline-derived CDR1 and CDR2 are SNHLY and FYNNEI. The length of the CDR3 is 17 residues. Full variable domain (missing parts from reference TRBV2 and TRBJ1-6): EPEVTQTPSHQVTQMGQEVILRCVPISNHLYFYWYRQILGQKVEFLVSFYNNEISEKSEIFDDQFSVERPDGSNFTLKIRSTKLEDSAMYFCASRETRGASYNSPLHFGNGTRLTVT.

The V call is TRBV5-6, the J call TRBJ1-3; 9 bases agree with TRBD1. The germline CDR1 and CDR2 sequences are SGHDT and YYEEEE. The CDR3 has 16 amino acids. V was pared by 4 bases and J by 3 bases, with 8 bases of the junction left unmatched. CDR3 amino acids: CASSPRTGDFGNTIYF. The CDR3 DNA is TGTGCCAGCAGCCCCCGGACAGGGGATTTTGGAAACACCATATATTTT.

This chain uses TRBV6-6 with TRBJ1-1; 7 nucleotides line up with TRBD1. The CDR3 is made up of 15 amino acids. V dropped 2 bases and J dropped 1; count of bases not matched to a gene: 4. Germline V gene lookup returns CDR1 MNHNY and CDR2 SVGAGI (reference sequence). The CDR3 bases are TGTGCCAGCAGTTACCGCGGGACAGAGAACACTGAAGCTTTCTTT. Translation: CASSYRGTENTEAFF.

The genes are TRBV2 and TRBJ1-6, with 10 bases lining up with TRBD1. Germline V gives CDR1 SNHLY, CDR2 FYNNEI. V gave up 10 bases and J gave up 7 bases; unmatched junction bases: 7. The CDR3 sequence is 14 residues long. CDR3 sequence reads: CATKRTGGNSPLHF. The CDR3 DNA follows: TGTGCCACGAAGAGGACAGGGGGAAATTCACCCCTCCACTTT.

The V call is TRBV30, the J call TRBJ1-1; maybe TRBD1 (6 bases). This CDR3 is built from 16 residues. Germline CDR1 is GTSNPN and CDR2 is SVGIG (reference sequence). V lost 4 bases, J lost 5 bases, and 23 bases lay in between. CDR3 in amino acids: CAWNSLVGHSITEAFF. The DNA of the CDR3 is TGTGCCTGGAATTCTCTCGTGGGACACTCGATTACTGAAGCTTTCTTT. Full variable domain (missing parts from reference TRBV30 and TRBJ1-1): SQTIHQWPATLVQPVGSPLSLECTVEGTSNPNLYWYRQAAGRGLQLLFYSVGIGQISSEVPQNLSASRPQDRQFILSSKKLLLSDSGFYLCAWNSLVGHSITEAFFGQGTRLTVV.

V and J are TRBV5-1 and TRBJ2-7, with 7 bases lining up with TRBD1. CDR3 length: 14 residues. V shed 4 bases, J shed 4 bases, and the junction held 8 bases outside the gene matches. Germline V gene lookup returns CDR1 SGHRS and CDR2 YFSETQ. CDR3: CASSMGDSKYEQYF. The CDR3 DNA follows: TGCGCCAGCAGCATGGGGGACAGTAAATACGAGCAGTACTTC.

This chain links TRBV7-8 with TRBJ1-1; unclear D gene. The CDR3 contains 14 residues. The germline V gene encodes CDR1 SGHVS and CDR2 FQNEAQ. V lost 5 bases, J lost 6 bases, and 16 bases lay in between. The DNA of the CDR3 is TGTGCCAGCAGCCCACTGGAGGCAGTGGCTGAAGCTTTCTTT. Its protein product is CASSPLEAVAEAFF.

The chain employs TRBV6-6 and TRBJ1-1, with 11 bases fitting TRBD1. Germline V gives CDR1 MNHNY, CDR2 SVGAGI (reference sequence). J was trimmed by 4 bases and V by 5 bases; bases with no gene match: 12. The CDR3 length is 17 residues. DNA for the CDR3: TGTGCCAGCAGTCGACCCGGGACAGGGGGGACCGGCACTGAAGCTTTCTTT. Amino acid sequence: CASSRPGTGGTGTEAFF.

The chain uses TRBV7-3 and TRBJ1-6; D may be TRBD1 (5 bases). This CDR3 spans 14 amino acids. Germline CDR1 is SGHTA and CDR2 is FQGTGA. With 3 bases removed from V and 9 bases from J, the gap between germline ends came to 12 bases. The CDR3 DNA sequence: TGTGCCAGCAGCTTCGCGGGGCGTGGTTCACCCCTCCACTTT. This gives the protein CASSFAGRGSPLHF.

The V gene is TRBV27, the J gene TRBJ2-1; 7 nucleotides line up with TRBD2. The CDR3 spans 12 residues. Germline trimming cut 11 bases from V and 8 bases from J; bases unmatched to any gene: 9. The germline CDR1 and CDR2 sequences are MNHEY and SMNVEV (reference sequence). The CDR3 bases are TGTGCCTCCCGCTCTCGGGGGGATGAGCAGTTCTTC. Protein: CASRSRGDEQFF.

V usage is TRBV2 and J usage is TRBJ1-1, with 8 bases that match TRBD1. Germline assignment: CDR1 SNHLY and CDR2 FYNNEI. This CDR3 has 13 residues. The J segment lost 1 base and the V segment lost 8 bases, leaving 3 bases of the junction unmatched. CDR3 sequence: CASGDRSNTEAFF. The CDR3 DNA reads as TGTGCCAGCGGGGACAGGTCGAACACTGAAGCTTTCTTT.

The chain employs TRBV10-3 and TRBJ2-3, with 8 bases that match TRBD2. The junction had 11 bases not matched to a gene; V was cut back by 6 bases and J by 0 bases. The length of the CDR3 is 17 residues. CDR1 ENHRY and CDR2 SYGVKD come from the germline V gene. The CDR3 nucleotides are TGTGCCATCAGACCGGGACTAGGGACAACTAGCACAGATACGCAGTATTTT. Amino acid sequence: CAIRPGLGTTSTDTQYF.

V gene TRBV24-1 combines with J gene TRBJ2-3; the D gene is possibly TRBD1 (6 bases). The CDR3 extends over 18 amino acids. Looked up from germline, CDR1 is KGHDR and CDR2 is SFDVKD. The V gene lost 3 bases and the J gene lost 2 bases, with 20 bases spanning the gap. CDR3 DNA sequence: TGTGCCACCAGTGATCAGACAGGATGGCCCTTCTCCACAGATACGCAGTATTTT. It specifies CATSDQTGWPFSTDTQYF.

The chain employs TRBV4-1 and TRBJ2-7; possible D gene TRBD1, 6 bases. Germline-derived CDR1 and CDR2 are MGHRA and YSYEKL. Trimming stripped 4 bases from V and 4 bases from J, with 11 bases between. The CDR3 contains 13 residues. For the CDR3, the DNA is TGCGCCAGCAGCCTGGACAGCACATACGAGCAGTACTTC. Translated, it gives CASSLDSTYEQYF.

This clone was seen just once. The chain combines TRBV24-1 with TRBJ2-1, with D possibly matching TRBD2 (6 bases). The CDR3 sequence is 13 residues long. Trimming removed 3 bases from V and 7 bases from J, with 9 bases in between. Germline V CDR1 and CDR2: KGHDR, SFDVKD. CDR3 amino acids: CATSDPLANEQFF. CDR3 bases: TGTGCCACCAGTGATCCGCTAGCGAATGAGCAGTTCTTC.

The chain couples TRBV7-3 to TRBJ2-2; a weak D match, TRBD2 (6 bases). The CDR3 runs to 15 residues. Trimming took off 4 bases at V and 3 bases at J, with 12 bases between the two ends. Per the germline V gene, CDR1 is SGHTA and CDR2 is FQGTGA. CDR3 in amino acids: CASSSLGGYTGELFF. CDR3 DNA: TGTGCCAGCAGCTCACTCGGGGGTTACACCGGGGAGCTGTTTTTT.

The V gene is TRBV18, the J gene TRBJ1-3, with D possibly being TRBD1 (5 bases). The CDR3 contains 15 residues. V was shortened by 2 bases and J by 4 bases, with 12 bases between the two germline ends. From germline, CDR1 is KGHSH and CDR2 LQKENI. The DNA for the CDR3 is TGTGCCAGCTCACCATCGGGGGGACCAGGAAACACCATATATTTT. Translated, it gives CASSPSGGPGNTIYF.

The chain recombines TRBV19 with TRBJ1-1; D is unclear. The V and J ends lost 4 bases and 0 bases respectively, with 9 bases between them. Germline assignment: CDR1 LNHDA and CDR2 SQIVND (reference sequence). This CDR3 comprises 14 residues. DNA for the CDR3: TGTGCCAGTAGTAGAAGATACATGAACACTGAAGCTTTCTTT. It yields the protein CASSRRYMNTEAFF.

The chain couples TRBV5-5 to TRBJ2-7, with 8 bases matching TRBD1. The germline V gene encodes CDR1 SGHKS and CDR2 YYEKEE (reference sequence). The V segment lost 4 bases and the J segment 0 bases; nucleotides outside the gene matches: 6. CDR3 length: 15 residues. In nucleotides, the CDR3 is TGTGCCAGCAGCCTCCGGGACAGGCTCTCCTACGAGCAGTACTTC. It yields the protein CASSLRDRLSYEQYF.

The chain recombines TRBV6-4 with TRBJ2-3, with 9 bases that match TRBD2. After removal of 4 bases from V and 0 bases from J, the junction contained 2 bases not matched to a gene. The CDR3 sequence is 15 residues long. Germline V gene sequence: CDR1 MRHNA, CDR2 SNTAGT. CDR3 nucleotides: TGTGCCAGCAGTGTTAGCGGGGGAAGCACAGATACGCAGTATTTT. It encodes CASSVSGGSTDTQYF.

This clone appeared a single time. The rearrangement links TRBV5-4 to TRBJ2-5; 12 bases are shared with TRBD1. V was pared by 3 bases and J by 7 bases, with 7 bases of the junction left unmatched. This CDR3 is 15 amino acids long. Germline V lookup: CDR1 SGHNT, CDR2 YYREEE (reference sequence). The CDR3 is CASSYGTGGLGTQYF. DNA for the CDR3: TGTGCCAGCAGCTACGGGACAGGGGGCCTAGGGACCCAGTACTTC.

V gene TRBV6-1 combines with J gene TRBJ1-4; TRBD1 might be the D (5 bases). CDR1 MNHNS and CDR2 SASEGT come from the germline V gene. Trimming stripped 0 bases from V and 8 bases from J, with 19 bases between. The CDR3 is 17 amino acids. Here the CDR3 reads CASSEARQQAWVEKLFF. The CDR3 nucleotides read TGTGCCAGCAGTGAAGCGCGACAGCAAGCTTGGGTAGAAAAACTGTTTTTT.

This chain links TRBV5-1 with TRBJ2-3; D remains ambiguous. V was shortened by 4 bases and J by 6 bases, with 9 bases between the two germline ends. The germline V gene encodes CDR1 SGHRS and CDR2 YFSETQ. The CDR3 sequence is 12 residues long. CDR3 loop: CASSLTRDTQYF. CDR3 nucleotide sequence: TGCGCCAGCAGCCTGACGAGGGATACGCAGTATTTT.

The chain has TRBV9 and TRBJ2-1, with TRBD1 matching 7 bases. This CDR3 has 15 residues. V lost 2 bases and J lost 3; bases outside the gene matches: 5. Germline V CDR1 and CDR2: SGDLS, YYNGEE. DNA of the CDR3: TGTGCCAGCAGCGTGCAGTCAGGGGGCTACAATGAGCAGTTCTTC. Translated: CASSVQSGGYNEQFF.

The V gene is TRBV6-6, the J gene TRBJ2-7; a possible D gene is TRBD2 (6 bases). Germline CDR1 MNHNY, CDR2 SVGAGI (reference sequence). The CDR3 spans 13 residues. Trimming left V 6 bases short and J 4 bases short, with 13 bases between. The CDR3 bases are TGTGCCAGCAGCCGGGACTCCTTTTACGAGCAGTACTTC. Its translation: CASSRDSFYEQYF.

CDR3 in amino acids: CASSRGWGSGARETQYF. CDR3 nucleotides: TGCGCCAGCAGTAGGGGTTGGGGTAGCGGGGCGAGGGAGACCCAGTACTTC. The chain joins TRBV10-2 to TRBJ2-5, with 8 nucleotides matching TRBD2. The CDR3 is 17 residues long. V lost 5 bases, J lost 5 bases, and 16 bases stayed unmatched. In germline, CDR1 is WSHSY, CDR2 SAAADI.

This sequence joins TRBV5-1 and TRBJ2-3; 10 bases are shared with TRBD2. The CDR3 has 16 residues. Trimming cost V 10 bases and J 4 bases; bases outside gene matches: 15. CDR1 SGHRS and CDR2 YFSETQ come from the germline V gene. CDR3 protein: CAGTSPGTSVSDTQYF. The CDR3 coding sequence is TGCGCCGGAACATCCCCCGGGACTAGCGTTTCAGATACGCAGTATTTT.